In this sample, the clone carrying this T cell receptor beta chain turned up a few times. What it recognizes is unknown. Researchers built TCR beta libraries using quantitative 5'-RACE with molecular barcodes. MiXCR was run by TCRdb on the 5' RACE reads, yielding one entry per CDR3 protein. The sample records 350,000 to 550,000 distinct CDR3 sequences, 25% to 30% being singletons. The data originate from a study of CD8 T cells in ankylosing spondylitis. Unmatched junction bases numbered 4, after V lost 2 bases and J lost 7 bases. Germline CDR1 MNHNS, CDR2 SASEGT. The CDR3 is made up of 14 amino acids. Study-level points and caveats: As for the disease-linked clones, they showed a CD8+ phenotype and occurred at relatively low frequencies in peripheral blood. A TCR beta motif of roughly 8 highly homologous variants seemed to mark ankylosing spondylitis blood. Certain motif variants had earlier appeared in reactive arthritis synovial fluid and blood. As reported, disease-linked clones showed significant enrichment in matched ankylosing spondylitis synovial fluid.

This clonotype was obtained from a male donor with ankylosing spondylitis. V is TRBV6-1 and J is TRBJ1-2, with TRBD1 matching over 10 bases. The specimen sequenced was blood, either unsorted or a sorted T cell fraction (not recorded which). CDR3 residues: CASSEYGTGVGYTF. For the CDR3, the DNA is TGTGCCAGCAGTGAATACGGGACAGGGGTTGGCTACACCTTC.